Here is one T cell receptor (beta chain) with its context. As processed by the authors: Estimated nucleated cell counts came from reference gene primer amplification. Using immunoSEQ multiplex PCR, the repertoire was profiled, and TCRdb retains in-frame clones only, with some absent. V and J calls plus clone size are reproduced from that table; the DNA served to infer D and trimming. The sample yields 200,000 or so clones, less than 90% seen once. These data belong to a study of blood T cell repertoires in COVID-19. Study overall: The United States, Italy and Spain provided the acute and convalescent COVID-19 samples. T cells, B-cell-depleted T cells, or PBMCs supplied cDNA or gDNA.

The CDR3 spans 13 residues. V lost 4 bases to trimming and J lost 7 bases, with 8 bases between them. V and J are TRBV12-3 or TRBV12-4 and TRBJ1-6, with a possible D match to TRBD1 (6 bases). The sequenced material came from peripheral blood. This TCR came from a woman aged 40 to 50 with acute or convalescent COVID-19. CDR3 residues: CASSYRENSPLHF. The CDR3 DNA reads TGTGCCAGCAGTTACAGGGAAAATTCACCCCTCCACTTT.